This T cell receptor beta chain was recovered during a study of technical replicates of blood from several donors (dated by TCRdb to about 2017). CDR1 and CDR2, per the germline V gene, are LGHNA and YNFKEQ. Including the terminal cysteine and phenylalanine, the CDR3 comprises 13 residues. The only DNA kept is the CDR3, 39 bases in frame from the first base. V is cut by 1 base and J by 4 bases, and the space between the germline ends is 5 bases. Comments on this clone: Its antigen remains undetermined. No clone much larger than this one lies a single base away; base qualities are absent.

Library prep was done by the immunoSEQ multiplex PCR assay. Held by TCRdb, this immuneACCESS table contains in-frame sequences only and omits some clones. Under half of the omission traces to an unresolved V gene where checked; the cause of the rest is unknown. The sample yields about 74,000 clones; almost 96% were counted once. Roughly 0.36% of the sample rests with the top ten. The TCR was taken from a human donor in good health. Sequenced: T cells isolated from PBMCs. The V gene is TRBV4-2 and the J gene is TRBJ1-5, with no reliable assignment of the D segment. CDR3 protein: CASSQALNQPQHF. In nucleotide form, the sequence is TGTGCCAGCAGCCAAGCCCTTAATCAGCCCCAGCATTTT.